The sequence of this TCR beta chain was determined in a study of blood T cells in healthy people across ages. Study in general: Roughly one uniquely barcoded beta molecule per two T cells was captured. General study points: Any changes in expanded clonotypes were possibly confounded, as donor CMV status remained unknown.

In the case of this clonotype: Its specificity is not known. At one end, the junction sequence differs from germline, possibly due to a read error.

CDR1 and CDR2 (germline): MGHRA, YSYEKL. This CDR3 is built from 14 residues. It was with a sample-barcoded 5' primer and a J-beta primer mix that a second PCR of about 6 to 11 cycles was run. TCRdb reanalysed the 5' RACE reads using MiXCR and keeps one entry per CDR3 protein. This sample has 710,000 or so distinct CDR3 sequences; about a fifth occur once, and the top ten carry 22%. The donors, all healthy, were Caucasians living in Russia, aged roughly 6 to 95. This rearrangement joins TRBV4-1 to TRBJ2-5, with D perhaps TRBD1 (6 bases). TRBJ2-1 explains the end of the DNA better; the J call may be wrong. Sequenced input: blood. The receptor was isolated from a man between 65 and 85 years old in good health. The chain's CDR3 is CASSGGNSYNGQFF. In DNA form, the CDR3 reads TGCGCCAGCAGCGGGGGCAACTCCTACAATGGGCAGTTCTTC.